The 31 T cell receptor beta chains below were found in one sample sequenced in a study of blood T cell repertoires in COVID-19. Sequencing was performed with immunoSEQ multiplex PCR; in TCRdb, only in-frame clones are kept and a portion is missing. The sample consists of 200,000 to 250,000 clones, about 90% of them appearing once. The specimen sequenced was peripheral blood. These receptors came from a man aged 55 to 70 with COVID-19, enrolled during active disease.

This rearrangement joins TRBV6-2 or TRBV6-3 to TRBJ1-5, with D maybe TRBD1 (5 bases). V lost 6 bases and J lost 3, with 18 bases in between. This CDR3 region has 16 residues. Looked up from germline, CDR1 is MNHEY and CDR2 is SVGEGT. Written as DNA, the CDR3 is TGTGCCAGCAGCGCACATGGGGCAGGCCTCAATCAGCCCCAGCATTTT. Encoded protein: CASSAHGAGLNQPQHF.

V usage is TRBV19 and J usage is TRBJ2-2; tentatively, D is TRBD1 (6 bases). Trimming removed 10 bases from V and 0 bases from J, with 15 bases in between. This CDR3 has 15 residues. CDR1 is LNHDA and CDR2 is SQIVND in the germline V gene (reference sequence). CDR3 DNA sequence: TGTGCCACCAAAACTGACAGGCCGAACACCGGGGAGCTGTTTTTT. Translation gives CATKTDRPNTGELFF. The entire variable domain, with the rest obtained from reference TRBV19 and TRBJ2-2, is as follows: DGGITQSPKYLFRKEGQNVTLSCEQNLNHDAMYWYRQDPGQGLRLIYYSQIVNDFQKGDIAEGYSVSREKKESFPLTVTSAQKNPTAFYLCATKTDRPNTGELFFGEGSRLTVL.

A single count supports this clone. This rearrangement joins TRBV5-4 to TRBJ1-2; no reliable D call. CDR3 length: 13 residues. The V gene lost 4 bases and the J gene lost 7 bases, with 14 bases spanning the gap. Germline assignment: CDR1 SGHNT and CDR2 YYREEE (reference sequence). The CDR3 DNA follows: TGTGCCAGCAGCCCTGACACAAGCGGTGGCTACACCTTC. It encodes CASSPDTSGGYTF.

This chain links TRBV6-1 with TRBJ1-2; the match to TRBD1 covers 9 bases. With V trimmed by 6 bases and J by 2 bases, 10 bases remained unmatched. The germline gives CDR1 MNHNS, CDR2 SASEGT. CDR3 length equals 16 residues. CDR3 sequence reads: CASRESWTGANYGYTF. The CDR3 DNA is TGTGCCAGCAGAGAATCTTGGACAGGGGCCAACTATGGCTACACCTTC.

The rearrangement uses TRBV5-1 and TRBJ1-2; D is unclear. This CDR3 contains 14 residues. Germline V CDR1 and CDR2: SGHRS, YFSETQ. V shed 0 bases and J shed 3 bases, with 9 bases lying between them. The DNA for the CDR3 is TGCGCCAGCAGCTTGGACGGTGCGGACTATGGCTACACCTTC. Residues: CASSLDGADYGYTF.

V is TRBV11-2 and J is TRBJ2-3; TRBD2 is a possible D gene (5 bases). Per germline, CDR1 SGHAT and CDR2 FQNNGV. The CDR3 is 15 amino acids. V lost 0 bases to trimming and J lost 6 bases, with 13 bases between them. Written as DNA, the CDR3 is TGTGCCAGCAGCTTAGATCTTACGGGGAAGGATACGCAGTATTTT. It yields the protein CASSLDLTGKDTQYF.

The chain uses TRBV2 and TRBJ2-7; no clear D gene. With 8 bases removed from V and 1 base from J, the gap between germline ends came to 12 bases. CDR3 length: 13 amino acids. Germline V gives CDR1 SNHLY, CDR2 FYNNEI. The DNA for the CDR3 is TGTGCCAGCTTGCTTCAGAAATCCTACGAGCAGTACTTC. Protein sequence: CASLLQKSYEQYF.

This CDR3 is CASSPGSFLYGYTF. In DNA, the CDR3 is TGTGCCAGTAGTCCAGGTTCCTTTCTCTATGGCTACACCTTC. The chain has TRBV19 and TRBJ1-2, with D unclear. With 5 bases removed from V and 4 bases from J, the gap between germline ends came to 14 bases. Looked up from germline, CDR1 is LNHDA and CDR2 is SQIVND (reference sequence). The CDR3 sequence is 14 residues long.

V and J are TRBV7-8 and TRBJ1-2; no clear D gene. Germline V gene lookup returns CDR1 SGHVS and CDR2 FQNEAQ. With 5 bases removed from V and 7 bases from J, the gap between germline ends came to 8 bases. This CDR3 contains 11 residues. CDR3 protein: CASSKFGGYTF. CDR3 DNA: TGTGCCAGCAGCAAATTCGGTGGCTACACCTTC.

The chain joins TRBV18 to TRBJ2-2; 7 nucleotides line up with TRBD1. J lost 1 base, V lost 8 bases, and 1 base had no gene match. Germline loops: CDR1 KGHSH, CDR2 LQKENI. CDR3 size: 13 residues. The CDR3 protein is CASRTGNTGELFF. The CDR3 nucleotides read TGTGCCAGCCGGACAGGGAACACCGGGGAGCTGTTTTTT.

This clone appeared a single time. J is TRBJ2-1 and V is TRBV19, with 8 nucleotides matching TRBD1. In germline, CDR1 is LNHDA, CDR2 SQIVND (reference sequence). The CDR3 loop spans 12 amino acids. With 10 bases clipped from V and 9 bases from J, the junction kept 8 bases outside the gene matches. This chain's CDR3 is CATGDRHFEQFF. CDR3 sequence (DNA): TGTGCCACCGGGGACAGGCACTTTGAGCAGTTCTTC.

V and J are TRBV7-9 and TRBJ1-5, with TRBD1 matching over 7 bases. This CDR3 contains 13 residues. CDR1 is SEHNR and CDR2 is FQNEAQ in the germline V gene (reference sequence). The trim removed 5 bases at V and 4 bases at J, leaving 2 bases unmatched. The CDR3 protein is CASSPQGNQPQHF. The CDR3 nucleotides read TGTGCCAGCAGCCCACAGGGGAATCAGCCCCAGCATTTT.

The chain combines TRBV5-6 with TRBJ2-1, with 15 nucleotides matching TRBD2. V lost 4 bases and J lost 7; bases outside the gene matches: 9. This CDR3 is 17 amino acids long. CDR1 is SGHDT, CDR2 YYEEEE, per germline. CDR3 coding DNA: TGTGCCAGCAGCCTCGGGACTAGCGGGAGGCTACCAAATGAGCAGTTCTTC. As protein: CASSLGTSGRLPNEQFF. Filled out from reference TRBV5-6 and TRBJ2-1, the complete variable domain reads DAGVTQSPTHLIKTRGQQVTLRCSPKSGHDTVSWYQQALGQGPQFIFQYYEEEERQRGNFPDRFSGHQFPNYSSELNVNALLLGDSALYLCASSLGTSGRLPNEQFFGPGTRLTVL.

The rearrangement uses TRBV7-2 and TRBJ1-3; tentatively, D is TRBD1 (5 bases). V dropped 3 bases and J dropped 4 bases, with 13 bases sitting between them. Germline V CDR1 and CDR2: SGHTA, FQGNSA. This CDR3 contains 15 residues. The CDR3 DNA reads TGTGCCAGCAGCTTGACCAGGGTTTCGGGAAACACCATATATTTT. Its protein is CASSLTRVSGNTIYF. The full variable domain, rest sourced from reference TRBV7-2 and TRBJ1-3, is GAGVSQSPSNKVTEKGKDVELRCDPISGHTALYWYRQSLGQGLEFLIYFQGNSAPDKSGLPSDRFSAERTGGSVSTLTIQRTQQEDSAVYLCASSLTRVSGNTIYFGEGSWLTVV.

This clone was recorded only once. CDR3 loop: CASSPPAGRPVSQYF. The CDR3 DNA reads as TGCGCCAGCAGCCCACCGGCGGGAAGACCCGTGAGCCAGTACTTC. The J gene is TRBJ2-5, the V gene TRBV4-1; a possible D gene is TRBD2 (6 bases). Per the germline V gene, CDR1 is MGHRA and CDR2 is YSYEKL. The CDR3 has 15 residues. V dropped 4 bases and J dropped 10 bases, with 22 bases sitting between them.

This chain connects TRBV28 to TRBJ2-3; tentatively, D is TRBD1 (6 bases). Germline CDR1 reads MDHEN; CDR2 reads SYDVKM. The CDR3 is 16 amino acids. V dropped 6 bases and J dropped 2 bases, with 18 bases sitting between them. CDR3 protein: CASREINRVTTDTQYF. The CDR3 DNA reads TGTGCCAGCAGAGAAATTAACAGGGTGACCACAGATACGCAGTATTTT.

CDR3 sequence reads: CSAAQVSEQYF. The CDR3 DNA reads TGCAGTGCTGCCCAGGTGAGCGAGCAGTACTTC. The V gene is TRBV20-1, the J gene TRBJ2-7; D not resolved. The CDR3 loop spans 11 amino acids. The V gene lost 5 bases and the J gene lost 6 bases, with 11 bases spanning the gap. Per germline, CDR1 DFQATT and CDR2 SNEGSKA (reference sequence).

This clone was recorded once. The chain recombines TRBV27 with TRBJ1-5; D is unresolved. The ends were cut back, 5 bases at V and 6 bases at J, with 8 bases in the middle. The CDR3 contains 12 residues. The germline CDR1 and CDR2 sequences are MNHEY and SMNVEV (reference sequence). The CDR3, as DNA: TGTGCCAGCAGTACCGGAGGTCAGCCCCAGCATTTT. Protein: CASSTGGQPQHF.

J is TRBJ1-3 and V is TRBV9, with no clear D. The CDR3 loop spans 16 amino acids. Trimming shortened V by 4 bases and J by 1 base, and 15 bases separated the two germline ends. In germline, CDR1 is SGDLS, CDR2 YYNGEE. The CDR3 DNA follows: TGTGCCAGCAGCCCTCCGGGGATCCAATCTGGAAACACCATATATTTT. Amino acids: CASSPPGIQSGNTIYF.

This clone was seen only once. As DNA, the CDR3 is TGTGCCAGCAGTCAACTAGCGGGGGGGCTTATTGAGCAGTTCTTC. This encodes CASSQLAGGLIEQFF. The genes are TRBV6-5 and TRBJ2-1; 13 bases match TRBD2. CDR1 MNHEY and CDR2 SVGAGI come from the germline V gene. CDR3 size: 15 residues. With 5 bases clipped from V and 9 bases from J, the junction kept 7 bases outside the gene matches.

This clone has just a few counts. This chain connects TRBV5-1 to TRBJ1-2, with TRBD1 matching over 7 bases. The CDR3 covers 17 residues. Germline V gene sequence: CDR1 SGHRS, CDR2 YFSETQ. With V trimmed by 4 bases and J by 4 bases, 16 bases remained unmatched. The CDR3 nucleotides read TGCGCCAGCAGCACAGCATTCCAGGGGGAAGGGGGCTATGGCTACACCTTC. Its translation is CASSTAFQGEGGYGYTF.

The chain carries TRBV5-5 and TRBJ2-2; 7 bases are shared with TRBD2. This CDR3 is built from 16 residues. With V trimmed by 1 base and J by 6 bases, 9 bases remained unmatched. Germline lookup yields CDR1 SGHKS and CDR2 YYEKEE (reference sequence). The CDR3 nucleotides are TGTGCCAGCAGCTTGAGTCTAGCGGAGGGGCCCGGGGAGCTGTTTTTT. This sequence encodes CASSLSLAEGPGELFF.

The rearrangement links TRBV5-8 to TRBJ1-1; D unclear. The V gene lost 3 bases and the J gene lost 1 base, with 13 bases spanning the gap. There are 15 residues in the CDR3. Germline V gives CDR1 SGHTS, CDR2 YDEGEE. The CDR3 DNA sequence: TGTGCCAGCAGCTCCTGGACTGATCAGAACACTGAAGCTTTCTTT. This gives the protein CASSSWTDQNTEAFF.

This chain links TRBV29-1 with TRBJ2-7; 8 bases are a match to TRBD1. The CDR3 covers 12 residues. Germline CDR1 is SQVTM and CDR2 is ANQGSEA. V shed 2 bases, J shed 6 bases, and the junction held 3 bases outside the gene matches. The CDR3 coding sequence is TGCAGCGTTGAAACACAGGGGGGCGAGCAGTACTTC. The encoded protein is CSVETQGGEQYF.

The J gene is TRBJ1-3, the V gene TRBV7-9; D call uncertain. The germline CDR1 and CDR2 sequences are SEHNR and FQNEAQ (reference sequence). Trimming pared 3 bases from V and 0 bases from J, leaving 12 bases between. The CDR3 totals 16 residues. The CDR3 DNA follows: TGTGCCAGCAGCTTGCTCGGGTTCTCCTCTGGAAACACCATATATTTT. Translated: CASSLLGFSSGNTIYF. Full variable domain (rest looked up from reference TRBV7-9 and TRBJ1-3): DTGVSQNPRHKITKRGQNVTFRCDPISEHNRLYWYRQTLGQGPEFLTYFQNEAQLEKSRLLSDRFSAERPKGSFSTLEIQRTEQGDSAMYLCASSLLGFSSGNTIYFGEGSWLTVV.

This clone has just one count. The V call is TRBV2, the J call TRBJ1-5; D is unclear. CDR3 length: 16 amino acids. The V end lost 2 bases, the J end lost 0 bases, and 11 bases lay between the germline ends. Germline assignment: CDR1 SNHLY and CDR2 FYNNEI. This CDR3 reads CASSEQILNSNQPQHF. CDR3 DNA sequence: TGTGCCAGCAGTGAACAGATATTAAATAGCAATCAGCCCCAGCATTTT.

The genes are TRBV5-1 and TRBJ1-1; D is possibly TRBD1 (6 bases). The germline V and J ends were trimmed by 0 bases and 4 bases, with 13 bases remaining between them. The CDR3 contains 15 residues. CDR1 and CDR2 from the germline V gene are SGHRS and YFSETQ. The CDR3 DNA reads TGCGCCAGCAGCTTGGATCGGGGGGCCCGCACTGAAGCTTTCTTT. It codes for CASSLDRGARTEAFF. The full variable domain, in which reference TRBV5-1 and TRBJ1-1 provide the parts outside the CDR3, is KAGVTQTPRYLIKTRGQQVTLSCSPISGHRSVSWYQQTPGQGLQFLFEYFSETQRNKGNFPGRFSGRQFSNSRSEMNVSTLELGDSALYLCASSLDRGARTEAFFGQGTRLTVV.

The V and J genes are TRBV19 and TRBJ2-3; 9 bases align to TRBD2. This CDR3 contains 16 residues. The V and J ends lost 5 bases and 2 bases, in that order; junction bases with no gene match: 8. Germline assignment: CDR1 LNHDA and CDR2 SQIVND (reference sequence). The CDR3, as DNA: TGTGCCAGTAGTCTTAAGCGGGGGGCCGTCACAGATACGCAGTATTTT. Residues: CASSLKRGAVTDTQYF.

The rearrangement links TRBV4-1 to TRBJ2-2; D gene ambiguous. CDR3 length: 15 amino acids. The V gene's germline CDR1 is MGHRA and CDR2 YSYEKL. V dropped 6 bases and J dropped 3 bases, with 14 bases sitting between them. The CDR3 is CASRPEWSDTGELFF. In nucleotides, the CDR3 is TGCGCCAGCAGACCCGAGTGGTCGGACACCGGGGAGCTGTTTTTT.

This clone is a singleton in its sample. The gene calls are TRBV5-4 and TRBJ1-2; perhaps TRBD1 as D (5 bases). V was pared by 2 bases and J by 5 bases, with 13 bases between. CDR1 is SGHNT and CDR2 is YYREEE in the germline V gene (reference sequence). The CDR3 spans 14 residues. CDR3 DNA sequence: TGTGCCAGCAGCTTAAAGGTGGGGACTTATGGCTACACCTTC. Its translation: CASSLKVGTYGYTF.

J is TRBJ2-6 and V is TRBV19; 9 bases agree with TRBD2. The CDR3 has 15 amino acids. From germline, CDR1 is LNHDA and CDR2 SQIVND (reference sequence). Unmatched junction bases numbered 4, after V lost 6 bases and J lost 4 bases. The CDR3 DNA sequence: TGTGCCAGTAGGGGACTAGCTACCGGGGCCAACGTCCTGACTTTC. It is translated as CASRGLATGANVLTF.